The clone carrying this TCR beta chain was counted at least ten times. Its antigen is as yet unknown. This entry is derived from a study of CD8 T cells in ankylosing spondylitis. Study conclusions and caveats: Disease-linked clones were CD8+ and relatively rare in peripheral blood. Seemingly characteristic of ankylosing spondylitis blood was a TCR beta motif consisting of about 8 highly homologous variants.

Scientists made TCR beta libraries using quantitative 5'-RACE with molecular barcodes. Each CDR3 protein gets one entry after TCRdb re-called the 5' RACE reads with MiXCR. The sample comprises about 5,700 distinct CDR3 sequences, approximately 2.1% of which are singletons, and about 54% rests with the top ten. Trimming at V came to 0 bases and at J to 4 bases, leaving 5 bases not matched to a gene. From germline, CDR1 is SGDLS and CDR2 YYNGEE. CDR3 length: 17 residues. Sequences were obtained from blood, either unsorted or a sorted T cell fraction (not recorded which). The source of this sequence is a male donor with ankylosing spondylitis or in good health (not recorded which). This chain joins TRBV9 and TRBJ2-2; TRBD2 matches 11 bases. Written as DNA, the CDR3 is TGTGCCAGCAGCGTAGAATCACTAGCGGGAGCCACCGGGGAGCTGTTTTTT. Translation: CASSVESLAGATGELFF.